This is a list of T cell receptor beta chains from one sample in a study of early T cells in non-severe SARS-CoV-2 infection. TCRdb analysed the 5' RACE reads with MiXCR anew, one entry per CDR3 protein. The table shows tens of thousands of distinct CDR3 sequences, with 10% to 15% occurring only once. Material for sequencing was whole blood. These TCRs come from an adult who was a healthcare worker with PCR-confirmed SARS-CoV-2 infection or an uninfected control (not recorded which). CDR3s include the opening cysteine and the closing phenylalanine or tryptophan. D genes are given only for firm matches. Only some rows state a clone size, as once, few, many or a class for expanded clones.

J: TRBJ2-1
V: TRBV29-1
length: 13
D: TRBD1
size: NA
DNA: TGCAGCGGAATCCAGGGGGTTAACAATGAGCAGTTCTTC
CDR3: CSGIQGVNNEQFF

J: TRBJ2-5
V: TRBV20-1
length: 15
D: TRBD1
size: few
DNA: TGCAGTGCTATAGAGGGCCAGGGGGCTGGAGAGACCCAGTACTTC
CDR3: CSAIEGQGAGETQYF

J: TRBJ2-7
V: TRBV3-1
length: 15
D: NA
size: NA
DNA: TGTGCCAGCAGCCTCAGCCGGAGGCTAGTCTACGAGCAGTACTTC
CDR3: CASSLSRRLVYEQYF

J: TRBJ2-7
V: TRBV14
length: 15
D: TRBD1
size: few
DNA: TGTGCCAGCAGCCAGACGACAGGGATCGCGAGGCGGTGGTACTTC
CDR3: CASSQTTGIARRWYF

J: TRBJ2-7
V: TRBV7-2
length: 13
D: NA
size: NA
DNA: TGTGCCAGCAGCTTCGGACTTAGTTACGAGCAGTACTTC
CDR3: CASSFGLSYEQYF

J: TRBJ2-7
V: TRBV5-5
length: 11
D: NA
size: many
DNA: TGTGCCAGCACCGGCTCGCACGAGCAGTACTTC
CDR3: CASTGSHEQYF

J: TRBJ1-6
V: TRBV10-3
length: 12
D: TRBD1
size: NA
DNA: TGTGCCATAGGACAGGAGAATTCACCCCTCCACTTT
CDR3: CAIGQENSPLHF

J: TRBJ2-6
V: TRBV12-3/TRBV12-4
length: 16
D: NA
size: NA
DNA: TGTGCCAGCAGGAACGTCGTCCCTCTACGGGCCAACGTCCTGACTTTC
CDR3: CASRNVVPLRANVLTF

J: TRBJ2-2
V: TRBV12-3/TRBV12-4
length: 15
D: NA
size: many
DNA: TGTGCCAGCAGTCCCGGCAGGTGGGGTACCGGGGAGCTGTTTTTT
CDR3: CASSPGRWGTGELFF

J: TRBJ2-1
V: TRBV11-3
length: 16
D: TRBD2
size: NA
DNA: TGTGCCAGCAGCTTAGGACTAGCGGGAGGGGTTGATGAGCAGTTCTTC
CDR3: CASSLGLAGGVDEQFF

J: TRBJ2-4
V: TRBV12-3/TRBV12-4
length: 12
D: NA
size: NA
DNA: TGTGCCAGCACCGCCCAGGAAAACATTCAGTACTTC
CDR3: CASTAQENIQYF

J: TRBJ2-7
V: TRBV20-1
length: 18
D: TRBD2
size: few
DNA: TGCAGTGCTAGAGATACGGGTGGAGTAGCGGGAGTACCCTACGAGCAGTACTTC
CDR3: CSARDTGGVAGVPYEQYF

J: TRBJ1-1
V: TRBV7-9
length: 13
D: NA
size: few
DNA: TGTGCCAGCAGCAGCAGCTTTATCACTGAAGCTTTCTTT
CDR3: CASSSSFITEAFF

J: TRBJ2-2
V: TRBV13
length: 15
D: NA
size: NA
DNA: TGTGCCAGCAGCTTAACTAGGAGCTACACCGGGGAGCTGTTTTTT
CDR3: CASSLTRSYTGELFF

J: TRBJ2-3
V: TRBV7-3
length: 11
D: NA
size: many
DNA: TGTGCCAGCAGCTTCAGAGATACGCAGTATTTT
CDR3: CASSFRDTQYF

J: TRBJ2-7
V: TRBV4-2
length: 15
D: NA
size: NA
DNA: TGTGCCAGCAGCCAAGAGGAGCGGAGCTCCTACGAGCAGTACTTC
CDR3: CASSQEERSSYEQYF

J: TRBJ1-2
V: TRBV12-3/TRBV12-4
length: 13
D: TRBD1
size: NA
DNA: TGTGCCAGCAGCCTCAGGGGGGACTATGGCTACACCTTC
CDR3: CASSLRGDYGYTF

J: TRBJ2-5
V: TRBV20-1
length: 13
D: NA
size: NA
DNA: TGCAGTGCTCGAACCGGTTGGGATGAGACCCAGTACTTC
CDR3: CSARTGWDETQYF

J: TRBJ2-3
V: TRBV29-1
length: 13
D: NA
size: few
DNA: TGCAGCGTCGGAGGGGTTATCACAGATACGCAGTATTTT
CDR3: CSVGGVITDTQYF

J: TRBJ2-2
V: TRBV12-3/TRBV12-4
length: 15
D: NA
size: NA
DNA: TGTGCCAGCACCCCCTGGGGGAGAGGGACCGGGGAGCTGTTTTTT
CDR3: CASTPWGRGTGELFF

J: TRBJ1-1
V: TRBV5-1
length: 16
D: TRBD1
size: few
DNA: TGCGCCAGCAGCTCAAAATTGGGACAGAGAAACACTGAAGCTTTCTTT
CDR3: CASSSKLGQRNTEAFF

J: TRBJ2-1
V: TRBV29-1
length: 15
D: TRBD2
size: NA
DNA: TGCAGCGTCGGATCCGCGGGAGGGCCATGGAATGAGCAGTTCTTC
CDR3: CSVGSAGGPWNEQFF

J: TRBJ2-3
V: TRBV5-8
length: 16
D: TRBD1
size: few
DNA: TGTGCCAGCAGCTCCTTCGGACAGGCCAGCACAGATACGCAGTATTTT
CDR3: CASSSFGQASTDTQYF

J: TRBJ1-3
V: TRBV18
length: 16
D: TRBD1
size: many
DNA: TGTGCCAGCTCACCGACGACAGGGGGCTCTGGAAACACCATATATTTT
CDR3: CASSPTTGGSGNTIYF

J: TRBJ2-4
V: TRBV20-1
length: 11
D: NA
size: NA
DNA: TGCAGTGCTGGCGGGAAAAACATTCAGTACTTC
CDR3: CSAGGKNIQYF

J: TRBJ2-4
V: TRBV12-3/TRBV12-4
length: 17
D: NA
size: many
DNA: TGTGCCAGCAGTCCCCAGACAGGCTTGCTAGCCAAAAACATTCAGTACTTC
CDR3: CASSPQTGLLAKNIQYF

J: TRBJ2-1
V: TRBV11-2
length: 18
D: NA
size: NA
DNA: TGTGCCAGCAGCTTAGATTTCCAAGGGACGGCACCCTACAATGAGCAGTTCTTC
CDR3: CASSLDFQGTAPYNEQFF

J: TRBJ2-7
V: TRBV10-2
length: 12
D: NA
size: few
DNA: TGCGCCAGCAGTGAGTCGACATGGGAGCAGTACTTC
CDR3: CASSESTWEQYF

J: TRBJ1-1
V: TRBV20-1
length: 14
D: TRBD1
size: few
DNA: TGCAGTGCTACCCGGGACAGGGGGCTTACTGAAGCTTTCTTT
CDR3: CSATRDRGLTEAFF

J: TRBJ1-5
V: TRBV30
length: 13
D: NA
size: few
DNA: TGTGCCTGGAGTGTAACAGGGTATCAGCCCCAGCATTTT
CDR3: CAWSVTGYQPQHF

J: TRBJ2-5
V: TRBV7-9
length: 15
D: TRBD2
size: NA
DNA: TGTGCCAGCAGCTTGACTAGCGCGGCGGGGGAGACCCAGTACTTC
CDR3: CASSLTSAAGETQYF

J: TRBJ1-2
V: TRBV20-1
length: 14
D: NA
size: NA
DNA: TGCAGTGCTAGAGATCGCGGCAATCCCTATGGCTACACCTTC
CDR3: CSARDRGNPYGYTF

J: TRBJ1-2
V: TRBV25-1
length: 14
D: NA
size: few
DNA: TGTGCCAGCAGTGTAGGGGGACCCTCTCGAGGCTACACCTTC
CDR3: CASSVGGPSRGYTF

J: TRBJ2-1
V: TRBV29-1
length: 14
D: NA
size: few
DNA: TGCAGCGTTGATTCCCAGGGGATTCACAATGAGCAGTTCTTC
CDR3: CSVDSQGIHNEQFF

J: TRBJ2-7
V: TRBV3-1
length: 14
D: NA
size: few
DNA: TGTGCCAGCAGCCAGAAGTCCGGGACAAGCGAGCAGTACTTC
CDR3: CASSQKSGTSEQYF

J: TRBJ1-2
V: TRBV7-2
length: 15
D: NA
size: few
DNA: TGTGCCAGCAGCCCCCAGACAGGCTCACCGGATGGCTACACCTTC
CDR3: CASSPQTGSPDGYTF

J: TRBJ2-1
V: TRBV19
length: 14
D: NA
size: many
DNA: TGTGCCAGTAGTATAGACCACCAGACGTTTGAGCAGTTCTTC
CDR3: CASSIDHQTFEQFF

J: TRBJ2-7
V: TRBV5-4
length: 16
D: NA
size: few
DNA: TGTGCCAGCAGCTTGGGAGGGAGCTTACTAACCTACGAGCAGTACTTC
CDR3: CASSLGGSLLTYEQYF

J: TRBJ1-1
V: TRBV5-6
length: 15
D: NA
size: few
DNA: TGTGCCAGCAGCTTGGGTATGGCCGTGGGCACTGAAGCTTTCTTT
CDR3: CASSLGMAVGTEAFF

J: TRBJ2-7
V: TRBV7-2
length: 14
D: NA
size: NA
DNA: TGTGCCAGCAGCTTCCGAGACGGCTCCTACGAGCAGTACTTC
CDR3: CASSFRDGSYEQYF

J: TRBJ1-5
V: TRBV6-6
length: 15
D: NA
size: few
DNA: TGTGCCAGCAGTTACTCGAGGCAGCCCGTGGAGCCCCAGCATTTT
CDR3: CASSYSRQPVEPQHF

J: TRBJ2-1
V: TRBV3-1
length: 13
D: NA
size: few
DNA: TGTGCCAGCAGTCCCAGAGTTTACAATGAGCAGTTCTTC
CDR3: CASSPRVYNEQFF

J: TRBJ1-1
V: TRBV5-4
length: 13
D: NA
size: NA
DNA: TGTGCCAGCAGCTTGGAGGGGTTCACTGAAGCTTTCTTT
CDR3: CASSLEGFTEAFF

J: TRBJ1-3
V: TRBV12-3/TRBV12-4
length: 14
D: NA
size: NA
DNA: TGTGCCAGCAGTTGGTGGCAGTCTGGAAACACCATATATTTT
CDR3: CASSWWQSGNTIYF

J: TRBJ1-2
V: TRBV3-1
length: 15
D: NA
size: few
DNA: TGTGCCAGCAGCCAAGAACGAGCCGCGATTTCTGGCTACACCTTC
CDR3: CASSQERAAISGYTF

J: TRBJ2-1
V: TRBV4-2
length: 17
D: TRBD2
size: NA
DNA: TGTGCCAGCAGCCCAGAAGGACTAGCGGGACTATACAATGAGCAGTTCTTC
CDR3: CASSPEGLAGLYNEQFF

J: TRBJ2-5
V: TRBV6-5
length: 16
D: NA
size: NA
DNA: TGTGCCAGCAGTTACTCCACCGGGGCCCCAGGGGAGACCCAGTACTTC
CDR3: CASSYSTGAPGETQYF

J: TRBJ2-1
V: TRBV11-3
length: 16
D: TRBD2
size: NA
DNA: TGTGCCAGCAGCTTGAGTCTAGCGGGAGGTTCCGGTGAGCAGTTCTTC
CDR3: CASSLSLAGGSGEQFF

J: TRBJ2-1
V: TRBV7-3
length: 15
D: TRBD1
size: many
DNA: TGTGCCAGCAGCCCGACAGGGGGCACGTACAATGAGCAGTTCTTC
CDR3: CASSPTGGTYNEQFF

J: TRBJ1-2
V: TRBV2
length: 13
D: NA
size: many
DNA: TGTGCCAGCAGTGGGCAGGTGGTGTCTGGCTACACCTTC
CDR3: CASSGQVVSGYTF

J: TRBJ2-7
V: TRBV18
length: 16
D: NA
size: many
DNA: TGTGCCAGCTCACAGGGGACTCCTACCTTCTCCTACGAGCAGTACTTC
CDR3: CASSQGTPTFSYEQYF

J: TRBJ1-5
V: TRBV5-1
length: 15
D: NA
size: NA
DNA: TGCGCCAGCAGCTTGGCCGGGCAGCGCAATCAGCCCCAGCATTTT
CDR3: CASSLAGQRNQPQHF

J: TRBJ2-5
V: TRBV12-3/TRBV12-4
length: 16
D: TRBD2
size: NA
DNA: TGTGTCAGCAGTCAAAAGCGGGAGGGGGACCAAGAGACCCAGTACTTC
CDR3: CVSSQKREGDQETQYF

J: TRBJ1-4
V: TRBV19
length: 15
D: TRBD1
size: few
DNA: TGTGCCAGTAGTGCTGACAGGGGGCGAGTTGAAAAACTGTTTTTT
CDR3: CASSADRGRVEKLFF

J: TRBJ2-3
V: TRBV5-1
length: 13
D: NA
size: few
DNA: TGCGCCAGCAGCTTTTCGGACGCAGATACGCAGTATTTT
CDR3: CASSFSDADTQYF